Shown below are 20 T cell receptor beta chains from a single sample sequenced in a study of T cells in Graves' hyperthyroidism and ophthalmopathy. Amplification yielded TCR beta CDR3 regions, with RNA transcripts as the source. Primed by the HTBI set, a first-round RT-PCR was run on the TCR CDR3. TCRdb used MiXCR to reprocess the multiplex PCR reads, holding one entry per CDR3 protein. The sample contains a few hundred thousand distinct CDR3 sequences, 20% of which appear only once. The sequenced material came from blood. These TCRs come from a man between 18 and 29 years old with Graves' hyperthyroidism.

Points on this clonotype: A junction end diverges from the germline sequence, so it may reflect a read error. This chain links TRBV7-2 with TRBJ1-1; 7 bases are shared with TRBD1. Looked up from germline, CDR1 is SGHTA and CDR2 is FQGNSA. The CDR3 totals 13 residues. The chain's CDR3 is CASSFHRGIEACF. CDR3 sequence (DNA): TGTGCCAGCAGCTTTCACAGGGGCATTGAAGCTTGCTTT. Filled out from reference TRBV7-2 and TRBJ1-1, the complete variable domain reads GAGVSQSPSNKVTEKGKDVELRCDPISGHTALYWYRQSLGQGLEFLIYFQGNSAPDKSGLPSDRFSAERTGGSVSTLTIQRTQQEDSAVYLCASSFHRGIEACFGQGTRLTVV.

Regarding this clonotype: This may stem from a read error, because a much larger clone lies one nucleotide away. The gene calls are TRBV28 and TRBJ2-5; D assignment may be TRBD1 or TRBD2 (6 bases each). The CDR3 has 15 residues. CDR1 is MDHEN, CDR2 SYDVKM, per germline. DNA for the CDR3: TGTGGCAGTACTTTTGACGGGGGCCAACAAGAGACCCAGTACTTC. This encodes CGSTFDGGQQETQYF.

This clonotype has ten or more counts. This sequence joins TRBV6-1 and TRBJ1-1, with 7 positions matching TRBD1. V trimming: 5 bases; J trimming: 0 bases; junction bases outside the gene matches: 6. The CDR3 length is 15 residues. The V gene's germline CDR1 is MNHNS and CDR2 SASEGT. The CDR3 loop is CASSKPGQLNTEAFF. CDR3 in DNA: TGTGCCAGCAGTAAACCGGGACAGTTGAACACTGAAGCTTTCTTT.

The table lists this clonotype with many counts. The chain recombines TRBV15 with TRBJ2-2; 9 nucleotides agree with TRBD1. V was pared by 3 bases and J by 2 bases, with 4 bases of the junction left unmatched. CDR1 and CDR2 (germline): LNHNV, YYDKDF (reference sequence). CDR3 length: 16 residues. The CDR3 loop reads CATSSRGQGNTGELFF. In DNA form, the CDR3 reads TGTGCCACCAGCAGCCGGGGACAGGGAAACACCGGGGAGCTGTTTTTT.

This clonotype was counted ten times or more. The chain is built from TRBV27 and TRBJ1-5; D gene uncertain. The CDR3 loop spans 15 amino acids. CDR1 and CDR2 (germline): MNHEY, SMNVEV (reference sequence). Trimming took 4 bases from V and 2 from J, leaving 12 bases between them. CDR3 region: CASSSSRSGNQPQHF. CDR3 sequence (DNA): TGTGCCAGCAGTTCCTCCAGGAGCGGCAATCAGCCCCAGCATTTT.

The J gene is TRBJ1-2, the V gene TRBV12-3 or TRBV12-4, with TRBD1 as a possible D gene (5 bases). The V and J ends lost 5 bases and 6 bases respectively, with 10 bases between them. This CDR3 has 12 residues. Here the CDR3 DNA reads TGTGCCAGCAGTGGACACTGGCATGGCTACACCTTC. This gives the protein CASSGHWHGYTF.

This clonotype occurred a few times. V gene TRBV12-3 or TRBV12-4 combines with J gene TRBJ1-1, with 9 bases aligning to TRBD1. The CDR3 runs 14 residues. The ends lost 7 bases at V and 11 bases at J; junction bases unmatched: 14. The DNA for the CDR3 is TGTGCCAGCACGATGACAGGGGGAGAACAAAGGGCTTTCTTT. It codes for CASTMTGGEQRAFF.

This clonotype was picked up many times. The genes are TRBV12-3 or TRBV12-4 and TRBJ1-5, with D possibly being TRBD1 (5 bases). There are 15 residues in the CDR3. V was pared by 3 bases and J by 0 bases, with 9 bases between. The CDR3 bases are TGTGCCAGCAGTTTGACAGATTATAGCAATCAGCCCCAGCATTTT. Protein sequence: CASSLTDYSNQPQHF.

This clonotype was seen repeatedly, ten times or more. This rearrangement joins TRBV29-1 to TRBJ1-1; 9 bases are a match to TRBD1. The CDR3 spans 15 residues. Germline assignment: CDR1 SQVTM and CDR2 ANQGSEA. V gave up 2 bases and J gave up 6 bases; unmatched junction bases: 10. This CDR3 reads CSVERRRGQGAEAFF. The DNA of the CDR3 is TGCAGCGTTGAAAGAAGAAGGGGACAGGGCGCTGAAGCTTTCTTT.

This clonotype has ten or more counts. The V call is TRBV28, the J call TRBJ1-1; possibly TRBD1 for D (5 bases). Trimming removed 6 bases from V and 1 base from J, with 18 bases in between. Germline V gives CDR1 MDHEN, CDR2 SYDVKM. The CDR3 totals 16 residues. As DNA, the CDR3 is TGTGCCAGCAGCCACCCACGTCGGGGGAAGAACACTGAAGCTTTCTTT. This sequence encodes CASSHPRRGKNTEAFF.

A word on this clonotype: This sequence may be a read error, since a much larger clone differs from it by one base. This rearrangement joins TRBV30 to TRBJ1-5; D is ambiguous. Germline V CDR1 and CDR2: GTSNPN, SVGIG (reference sequence). The CDR3 runs to 12 residues. The CDR3: CAWSRSNHPQHF. DNA of the CDR3: TGTGCCTGGAGTAGGAGCAATCATCCCCAGCATTTT.

This clonotype was recorded many times. V and J are TRBV27 and TRBJ1-6, with TRBD1 matching over 10 bases. V lost 4 bases, J lost 0 bases, and 12 bases stayed unmatched. The CDR3 totals 20 residues. From germline, CDR1 is MNHEY and CDR2 SMNVEV (reference sequence). CDR3 region: CASSSPLRDRGSSYNSPLHF. The CDR3 bases are TGTGCCAGCAGTTCACCCCTCCGGGACAGGGGTAGCTCCTATAATTCACCCCTCCACTTT.

The gene calls are TRBV4-2 and TRBJ2-5; 9 bases are a match to TRBD2. Trimming at V came to 4 bases and at J to 1 base, leaving 7 bases not matched to a gene. This CDR3 has 16 residues. Germline values: CDR1 LGHNA, CDR2 YNFKEQ. The CDR3 region is CASSLTRTSAQETQYF. The CDR3 bases are TGTGCCAGCAGCCTTACCCGGACTAGCGCCCAAGAGACCCAGTACTTC.

This clonotype showed up just a few times. This chain connects TRBV24-1 to TRBJ2-7, with D possibly being TRBD1 or TRBD2 (5 bases each). This CDR3 comprises 15 residues. V was cut by 2 bases and J by 2 bases, with 12 bases left in between. The germline gives CDR1 KGHDR, CDR2 SFDVKD. The CDR3: CATSDSGGKPYEQYF. CDR3 DNA sequence: TGTGCCACCAGTGATTCTGGGGGAAAACCCTACGAGCAGTACTTC.

Ten or more counts support this clonotype. Its ends do not fully match the called genes, so a read error is possible. This rearrangement joins TRBV3-1 to TRBJ2-4; D possibly uses TRBD1 or TRBD2 (7 bases each). This CDR3 spans 18 amino acids. Germline V CDR1 and CDR2: LGHDT, YNNKEL (reference sequence). CDR3 sequence (DNA): TGTACCAGCAGCCAAGATCTTTCAGGGGGGGCCTCGGGAAACATTCAGTACTTC. Protein product: CTSSQDLSGGASGNIQYF. The variable domain in full, completed from reference TRBV3-1 and TRBJ2-4, reads DTAVSQTPKYLVTQMGNDKSIKCEQNLGHDTMYWYKQDSKKFLKIMFSYNNKELIINETVPNRFSPKSPDKAHLNLHINSLELGDSAVYFCTSSQDLSGGASGNIQYFGAGTRLSVL.

J is TRBJ2-5 and V is TRBV24-1; weak D call: TRBD2 (6 bases). Deletions cut 5 bases from V and 2 bases from J, with 14 bases between. The CDR3 is 15 residues long. Germline loops: CDR1 KGHDR, CDR2 SFDVKD. The CDR3, as DNA: TGTGCCACCAGTGTTGCGGGGAGTGGGCAAGAGACCCAGTACTTC. Translation gives CATSVAGSGQETQYF.

This clonotype was recorded at least ten times. The chain employs TRBV7-9 and TRBJ1-2; the D gene is possibly TRBD1 (6 bases). Looked up from germline, CDR1 is SEHNR and CDR2 is FQNEAQ (reference sequence). The CDR3 runs to 15 residues. The V end was cut by 5 bases, the J end by 2 bases, with 15 bases between. The CDR3 protein is CASSGSRDTNYGYTF. In DNA, the CDR3 is TGTGCCAGCAGCGGGTCCCGGGACACGAACTATGGCTACACCTTC.

This clonotype was found many times. This chain joins TRBV15 and TRBJ1-5; the D gene is possibly TRBD1 (6 bases). Trimming shortened V by 1 base and J by 8 bases, and 21 bases separated the two germline ends. Germline-derived CDR1 and CDR2 are LNHNV and YYDKDF (reference sequence). The CDR3 length is 17 residues. The CDR3 DNA is TGTGCCACCAGCAGAGTCAAGCAGGGGCTGCCGGGGAAGCCCCAGCATTTT. Translating it yields CATSRVKQGLPGKPQHF. The full variable domain, completed using reference TRBV15 and TRBJ1-5, is DAMVIQNPRYQVTQFGKPVTLSCSQTLNHNVMYWYQQKSSQAPKLLFHYYDKDFNNEADTPDNFQSRRPNTSFCFLDIRSPGLGDTAMYLCATSRVKQGLPGKPQHFGDGTRLSIL.

In its sample, this clonotype was seen many times. This chain connects TRBV6-1 to TRBJ2-5; D possibly corresponds to TRBD2 (6 bases). V was shortened by 5 bases and J by 5 bases, with 18 bases between the two germline ends. The CDR3 spans 15 residues. Germline V gene sequence: CDR1 MNHNS, CDR2 SASEGT. The CDR3 reads CASSRTRGSGETQYF. The CDR3 DNA sequence: TGTGCCAGCAGTCGCACACGGGGGTCCGGTGAGACCCAGTACTTC.

This clonotype occurred once. The genes are TRBV5-1 and TRBJ2-2; 16 positions agree with TRBD2. The CDR3 covers 17 residues. CDR1 SGHRS and CDR2 YFSETQ come from the germline V gene. With 3 bases clipped from V and 4 bases from J, the junction kept 3 bases outside the gene matches. The chain's CDR3 is CASSWGLAGGPTGELFF. The CDR3, as DNA: TGCGCCAGCAGCTGGGGACTAGCGGGAGGGCCCACCGGGGAGCTGTTTTTT.